One sample yielded the 10 T cell receptor beta chains listed below, sequenced in a study of identical twins. TCRdb re-called the 5' RACE reads with MiXCR, one entry per CDR3 protein. This sample has 700,000 or so distinct CDR3 sequences, with under 9% found just once. The same data also contributed to another study, on yellow fever vaccine responses in identical twins.

Sequencing used PBMCs. These receptors were taken from a woman under 30 in good health.

This clonotype was picked up a small number of times. J is TRBJ2-7 and V is TRBV7-9; tentative D call: TRBD1 (6 bases). Germline CDR1 is SEHNR and CDR2 is FQNEAQ (reference sequence). The germline V and J ends were trimmed by 6 bases and 0 bases, with 15 bases remaining between them. This CDR3 has 15 residues. This CDR3 is CASRDARGSSYEQYF. The CDR3 nucleotides read TGTGCCAGCAGGGACGCCAGGGGCAGCTCCTACGAGCAGTACTTC.

V usage is TRBV15 and J usage is TRBJ2-3; D may be TRBD2 (6 bases). The length of the CDR3 is 15 residues. V was shortened by 1 base and J by 1 base, with 9 bases between the two germline ends. The germline V gene has CDR1 LNHNV and CDR2 YYDKDF (reference sequence). For the CDR3, the DNA is TGTGCCACCAGCAGAGCCGGGAGTGGCACAGATACGCAGTATTTT. As protein: CATSRAGSGTDTQYF.

This clonotype was picked up many times. The chain links TRBV10-3 to TRBJ1-2; 8 bases match TRBD1. The CDR3 runs to 13 residues. Per germline, CDR1 ENHRY and CDR2 SYGVKD. V trimming: 7 bases; J trimming: 6 bases; junction bases outside the gene matches: 7. Written as DNA, the CDR3 is TGTGCCATCACTGGACAGGGAGGGGATGGCTACACCTTC. It codes for CAITGQGGDGYTF.

This clonotype came up a few times. This chain joins TRBV28 and TRBJ2-5; TRBD2 aligns across 9 bases. This CDR3 is built from 18 residues. V lost 6 bases and J lost 4; bases outside the gene matches: 18. The germline gives CDR1 MDHEN, CDR2 SYDVKM. CDR3 DNA: TGTGCCAGCAGCCCCCGGCCTAGCGGGAACACCGCACCAGAGACCCAGTACTTC. Its protein is CASSPRPSGNTAPETQYF.

This clonotype was found many times. The chain combines TRBV4-3 with TRBJ2-1, with 9 bases that match TRBD1. Germline lookup yields CDR1 LGHNA and CDR2 YSLEER. Trimming at V came to 3 bases and at J to 4 bases, leaving 4 bases not matched to a gene. CDR3 length: 15 residues. Here the CDR3 reads CASSHRDREYNEQFF. The CDR3 nucleotides are TGCGCCAGCAGCCACAGGGACAGGGAGTACAATGAGCAGTTCTTC.

In this sample, this clonotype turned up a few times. The chain has TRBV4-2 and TRBJ2-1, with 7 bases that match TRBD1. The germline gives CDR1 LGHNA, CDR2 YNFKEQ. V was clipped by 0 bases and J by 5 bases; unmatched bases: 16. CDR3 length: 19 amino acids. The CDR3 sequence is CASSQDLERQGVLNNEQFF. The CDR3 DNA sequence: TGTGCCAGCAGCCAAGATCTGGAGCGCCAGGGGGTACTGAACAATGAGCAGTTCTTC.

This clonotype has a count of ten or more. The genes are TRBV12-3 or TRBV12-4 and TRBJ1-1; D gene ambiguous. The V end was cut by 6 bases, the J end by 1 base, with 9 bases between. CDR3 size: 13 residues. The CDR3 region is CASRFNGNTEAFF. As DNA, the CDR3 is TGTGCCAGCAGGTTTAACGGGAACACTGAAGCTTTCTTT.

This clonotype has at least ten counts. The chain couples TRBV28 to TRBJ2-2; 9 nucleotides match TRBD2. Germline-derived CDR1 and CDR2 are MDHEN and SYDVKM. Trimming took 5 bases from V and 7 from J; bases not matched to a gene: 11. The length of the CDR3 is 16 residues. CDR3 sequence (DNA): TGTGCCAGCAGTCTCAAGAGGGGACTAGCCGGCGGGGAGCTGTTTTTT. Residues: CASSLKRGLAGGELFF.

This clonotype was detected a few times. CDR3 protein: CASSLELLGRSTDTQYF. CDR3 bases: TGTGCCAGCAGCTTAGAACTTTTAGGACGGAGCACAGATACGCAGTATTTT. The chain employs TRBV11-2 and TRBJ2-3; no reliable D call. Germline V gene data show CDR1 as SGHAT and CDR2 as FQNNGV. The V end lost 0 bases, the J end lost 0 bases, and 13 bases lay between the germline ends. This CDR3 is built from 17 residues. Supplemented by reference TRBV11-2 and TRBJ2-3, the full variable domain reads EAGVAQSPRYKIIEKRQSVAFWCNPISGHATLYWYQQILGQGPKLLIQFQNNGVVDDSQLPKDRFSAERLKGVDSTLKIQPAKLEDSAVYLCASSLELLGRSTDTQYFGPGTRLTVL.

This clonotype was seen only a few times. The CDR3: CASSVGGGARNEQFF. The CDR3 bases are TGTGCCAGTAGTGTCGGCGGGGGGGCCCGGAATGAGCAGTTCTTC. This chain joins TRBV19 and TRBJ2-1; 9 nucleotides align to TRBD2. Trimming at V came to 5 bases and at J to 7 bases, leaving 9 bases not matched to a gene. Germline-derived CDR1 and CDR2 are LNHDA and SQIVND (reference sequence). CDR3 length equals 15 residues.